Listed below are T cell receptor beta chains from one sample, sequenced in a study of cytomegalovirus exposure and HLA in healthy donors. This table comes from immunoSEQ multiplex PCR, and its TCRdb copy is limited to in-frame clones, with some not included. This table has about 97,000 clones, 65% to 80% appearing once. The sequencing sample was made of PBMCs. These TCRs come from a woman aged 35 to 49 in good health and CMV-seronegative. Each CDR3 is given without its conserved first and last residue.

ASSVLAGTDTQY | TRBJ2-3 | TRBV6-4
ASSHPTGVNTEAF | TRBJ1-1 | TRBV19
SSSLVLTDTQY | TRBJ2-3 | TRBV7-9
ASSQEAPYEQY | TRBJ2-7 | TRBV4-1
SSSLLRTGGNYGYT | TRBJ1-2 | TRBV7-9
ASSLDGPSWYEQY | TRBJ2-7 | TRBV11-2
ASSVRGPETQY | TRBJ2-5 | TRBV7-2
ASTRAFGEKLF | TRBJ1-4 | TRBV6-6
ASSRPGQGNIQY | TRBJ2-4 | TRBV11-1
ASSKGTSRYNEQF | TRBJ2-1 | TRBV13
SSSLDVGHGYT | TRBJ1-2 | TRBV7-9
ASSFAGGDEQF | TRBJ2-1 | TRBV5-4
ASSPTGTGPFQPQH | TRBJ1-5 | TRBV4-1
ASRGDSGGYT | TRBJ1-2 | TRBV19
ASSGLAGSVGELF | TRBJ2-2 | TRBV19
ASSKQGGYQETQY | TRBJ2-5 | TRBV7-9
ASSPGGKGEAF | TRBJ1-1 | TRBV11-3
SASRTDTQY | TRBJ2-3 | TRBV20-1
ASSVWASGYNEQF | TRBJ2-1 | TRBV9
ASSLGTSWGYNEQF | TRBJ2-1 | TRBV11-3
ASSTPKTGGLGYT | TRBJ1-2 | TRBV9
ASSVDSGLGNEQF | TRBJ2-1 | TRBV9
ASSPGGAGFTDTQY | TRBJ2-3 | TRBV28
ASSPTGGPTDTQY | TRBJ2-3 | TRBV7-9
ASSLIPSGASSYNEQF | TRBJ2-1 | TRBV7-8
ATGKGTTNTEAF | TRBJ1-1 | TRBV10-3
SVEAVRTEAF | TRBJ1-1 | TRBV29-1
ASGRTGMNTEAF | TRBJ1-1 | TRBV4-3
ASSPRPLAATSGGEETQY | TRBJ2-5 | TRBV18
ASSPGTSGIGETQY | TRBJ2-5 | TRBV7-3
ASSLRGSGGGETQY | TRBJ2-5 | TRBV7-8
AISERDRDVTDTQY | TRBJ2-3 | TRBV10-3
ASSLVWRGGFSNEQF | TRBJ2-1 | TRBV11-1
ARSALDMNYGYT | TRBJ1-2 | TRBV5-3
ASSVVGGTGDTQY | TRBJ2-3 | TRBV9
ASSLDRGGTEAF | TRBJ1-1 | TRBV5-4
ASSPRVGSSETQY | TRBJ2-5 | TRBV9
AISDGQGDNSPLH | TRBJ1-6 | TRBV10-3
ASSRGGTADTQY | TRBJ2-3 | TRBV7-3
AITRDRSAYEQY | TRBJ2-7 | TRBV6-1
ASSLELAGADTQY | TRBJ2-3 | TRBV5-6
ASSDPLYNEQF | TRBJ2-1 | TRBV2